This T cell receptor (beta chain) emerged from a study of T cell changes during pregnancy in multiple sclerosis. The CDR3 sequence is 15 residues long. Looked up from germline, CDR1 is SEHNR and CDR2 is FQNEAQ (reference sequence). Trimming cost V 5 bases and J 2 bases, with 16 bases left between them. Generated by immunoSEQ multiplex PCR, the TCRdb table keeps only in-frame clones and is missing some. Counted here are some 28,000 clones, 85% to 95% occurring once; the ten biggest clones make up approximately 0.39%. The chain couples TRBV7-9 to TRBJ2-7, with a possible D match to TRBD2 (5 bases). This clonotype was obtained from a female donor with multiple sclerosis, enrolled in a pregnancy study. This material consisted of CD4+ T cells from peripheral blood mononuclear cells, taken after pregnancy. For the CDR3, the DNA is TGTGCCAGCAGCCCACGGGGTTTTGCTACCTACGAGCAGTACTTC. It is translated as CASSPRGFATYEQYF.